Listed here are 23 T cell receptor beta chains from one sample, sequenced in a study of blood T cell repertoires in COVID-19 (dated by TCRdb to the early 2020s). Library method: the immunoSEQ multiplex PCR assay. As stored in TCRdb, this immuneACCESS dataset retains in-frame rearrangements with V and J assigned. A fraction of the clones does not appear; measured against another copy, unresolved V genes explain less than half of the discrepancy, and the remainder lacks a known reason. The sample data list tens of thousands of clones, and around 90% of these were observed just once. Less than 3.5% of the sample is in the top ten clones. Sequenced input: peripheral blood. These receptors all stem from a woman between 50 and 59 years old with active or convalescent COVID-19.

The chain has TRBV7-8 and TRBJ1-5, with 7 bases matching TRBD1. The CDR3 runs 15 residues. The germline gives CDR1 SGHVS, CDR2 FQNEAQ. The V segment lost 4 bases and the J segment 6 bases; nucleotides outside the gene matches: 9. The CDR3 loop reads CASSSRDSKSQPQHF. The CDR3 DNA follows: TGTGCCAGCAGCTCCCGGGACAGCAAAAGTCAGCCCCAGCATTTT.

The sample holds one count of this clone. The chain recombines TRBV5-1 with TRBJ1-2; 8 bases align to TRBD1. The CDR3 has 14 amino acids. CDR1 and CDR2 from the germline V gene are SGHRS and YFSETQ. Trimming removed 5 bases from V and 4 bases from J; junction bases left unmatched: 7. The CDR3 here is CASSWGQVGYGYTF. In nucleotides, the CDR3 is TGCGCCAGCAGTTGGGGACAGGTCGGCTATGGCTACACCTTC.

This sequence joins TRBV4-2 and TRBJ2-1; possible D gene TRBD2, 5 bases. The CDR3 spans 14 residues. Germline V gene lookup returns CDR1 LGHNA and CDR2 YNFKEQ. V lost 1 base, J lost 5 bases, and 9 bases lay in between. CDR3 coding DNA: TGTGCCAGCAGCCAAGGAGGGATCAACAATGAGCAGTTCTTC. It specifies CASSQGGINNEQFF.

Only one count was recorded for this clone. The CDR3 coding sequence is TGTGCCAGCAGCTCATCTAGCAAGGGTGAGCAGTTCTTC. It encodes CASSSSSKGEQFF. V is TRBV11-3 and J is TRBJ2-1; D might be TRBD2 (5 bases). This CDR3 contains 13 residues. The germline V gene encodes CDR1 SGHNT and CDR2 YENEEA. V was pared by 4 bases and J by 9 bases, with 13 bases between.

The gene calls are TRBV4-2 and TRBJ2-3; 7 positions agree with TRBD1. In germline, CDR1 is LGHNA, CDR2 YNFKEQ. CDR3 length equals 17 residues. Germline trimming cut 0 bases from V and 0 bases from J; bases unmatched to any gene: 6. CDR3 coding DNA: TGTGCCAGCAGCCAAGAGTTTGGACAGGCTAGCACAGATACGCAGTATTTT. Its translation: CASSQEFGQASTDTQYF.

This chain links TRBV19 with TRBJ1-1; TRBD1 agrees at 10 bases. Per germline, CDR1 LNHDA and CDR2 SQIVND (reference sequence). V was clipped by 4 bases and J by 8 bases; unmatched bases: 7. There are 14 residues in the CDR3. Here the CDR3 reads CASSTQTGGAEAFF. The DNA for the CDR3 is TGTGCCAGTAGTACCCAGACAGGGGGCGCAGAAGCTTTCTTT.

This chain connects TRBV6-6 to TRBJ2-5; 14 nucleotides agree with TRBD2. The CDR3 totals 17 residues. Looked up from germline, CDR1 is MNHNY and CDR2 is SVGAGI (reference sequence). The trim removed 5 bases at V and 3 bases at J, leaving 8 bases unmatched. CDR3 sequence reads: CASSRLAGGPNEETQYF. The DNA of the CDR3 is TGTGCCAGCAGTCGACTAGCGGGGGGGCCCAATGAAGAGACCCAGTACTTC.

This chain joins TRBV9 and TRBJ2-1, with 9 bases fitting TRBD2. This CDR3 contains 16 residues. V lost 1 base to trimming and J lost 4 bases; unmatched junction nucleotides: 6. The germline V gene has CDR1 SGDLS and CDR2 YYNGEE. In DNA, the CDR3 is TGTGCCAGCAGCGTACATCGAGCGGGGGGTTACAATGAGCAGTTCTTC. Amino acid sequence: CASSVHRAGGYNEQFF.

The CDR3 protein is CASSVAQGPAGELFF. The CDR3, as DNA: TGTGCCAGCAGCGTAGCACAGGGTCCGGCCGGGGAGCTGTTTTTT. The V call is TRBV9, the J call TRBJ2-2; D might be TRBD1 (6 bases). Germline V CDR1 and CDR2: SGDLS, YYNGEE. The V gene lost 0 bases and the J gene lost 6 bases, with 12 bases spanning the gap. The CDR3 totals 15 residues.

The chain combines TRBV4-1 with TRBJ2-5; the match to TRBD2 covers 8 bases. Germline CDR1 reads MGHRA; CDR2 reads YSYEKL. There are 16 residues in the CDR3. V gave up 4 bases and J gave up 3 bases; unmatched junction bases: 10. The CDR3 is CASSLLSSGDEETQYF. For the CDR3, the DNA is TGCGCCAGCAGCCTTCTCAGTAGCGGGGACGAAGAGACCCAGTACTTC.

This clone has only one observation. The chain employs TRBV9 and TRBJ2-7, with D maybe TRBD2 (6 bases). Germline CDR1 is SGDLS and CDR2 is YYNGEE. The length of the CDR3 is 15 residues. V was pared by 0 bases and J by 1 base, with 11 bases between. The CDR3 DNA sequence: TGTGCCAGCAGCGTAGATAGCGGAGCGTCCTACGAGCAGTACTTC. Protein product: CASSVDSGASYEQYF.

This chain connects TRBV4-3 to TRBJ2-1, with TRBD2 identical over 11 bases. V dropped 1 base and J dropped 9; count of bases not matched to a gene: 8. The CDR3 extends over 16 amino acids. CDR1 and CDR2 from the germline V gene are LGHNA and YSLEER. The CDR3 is CASSQAPGTSGGEQFF. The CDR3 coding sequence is TGCGCCAGCAGCCAAGCTCCCGGGACTAGCGGTGGTGAGCAGTTCTTC.

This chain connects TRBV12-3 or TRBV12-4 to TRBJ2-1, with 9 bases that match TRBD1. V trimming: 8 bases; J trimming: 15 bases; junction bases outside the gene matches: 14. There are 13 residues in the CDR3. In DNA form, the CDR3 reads TGTGCCAGCTCACTGGACAGGGGACTTTATAGGTTCTTC. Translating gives CASSLDRGLYRFF.

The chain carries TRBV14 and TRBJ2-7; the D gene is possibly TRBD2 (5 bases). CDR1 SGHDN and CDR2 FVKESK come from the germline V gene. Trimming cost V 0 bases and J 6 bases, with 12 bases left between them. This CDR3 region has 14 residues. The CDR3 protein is CASSQDLIGVEQYF. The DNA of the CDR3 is TGTGCCAGCAGCCAAGATTTGATCGGGGTCGAGCAGTACTTC.

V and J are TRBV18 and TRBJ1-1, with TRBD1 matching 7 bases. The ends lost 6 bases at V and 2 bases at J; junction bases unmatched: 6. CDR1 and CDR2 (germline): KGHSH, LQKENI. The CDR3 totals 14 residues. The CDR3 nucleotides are TGTGCCAGCTCGCGGGGACAGTCAAACACTGAAGCTTTCTTT. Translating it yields CASSRGQSNTEAFF.

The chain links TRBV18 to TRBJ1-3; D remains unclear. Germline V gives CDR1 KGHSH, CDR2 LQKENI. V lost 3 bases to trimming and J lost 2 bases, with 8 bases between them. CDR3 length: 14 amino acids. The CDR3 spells CASSPVRAGNTIYF. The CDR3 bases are TGTGCCAGCTCACCGGTGAGGGCTGGAAACACCATATATTTT.

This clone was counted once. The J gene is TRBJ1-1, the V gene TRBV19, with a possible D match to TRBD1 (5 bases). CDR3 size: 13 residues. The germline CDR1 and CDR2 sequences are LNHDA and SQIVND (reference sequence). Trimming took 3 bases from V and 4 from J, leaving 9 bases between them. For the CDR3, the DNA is TGTGCCAGTAGTATTGGGACTTTCACTGAAGCTTTCTTT. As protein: CASSIGTFTEAFF. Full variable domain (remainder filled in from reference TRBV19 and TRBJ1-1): DGGITQSPKYLFRKEGQNVTLSCEQNLNHDAMYWYRQDPGQGLRLIYYSQIVNDFQKGDIAEGYSVSREKKESFPLTVTSAQKNPTAFYLCASSIGTFTEAFFGQGTRLTVV.

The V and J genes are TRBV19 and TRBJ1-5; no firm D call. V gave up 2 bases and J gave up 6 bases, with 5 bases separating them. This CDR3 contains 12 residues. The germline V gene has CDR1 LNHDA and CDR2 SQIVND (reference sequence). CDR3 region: CASSILSQPQHF. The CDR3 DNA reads TGTGCCAGTAGTATACTGAGTCAGCCCCAGCATTTT.

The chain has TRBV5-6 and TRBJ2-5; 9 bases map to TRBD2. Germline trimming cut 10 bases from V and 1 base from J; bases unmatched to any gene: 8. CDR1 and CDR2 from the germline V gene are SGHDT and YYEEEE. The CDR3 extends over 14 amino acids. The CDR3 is CAFGSGGPQETQYF. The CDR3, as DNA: TGTGCCTTTGGGAGCGGGGGGCCCCAAGAGACCCAGTACTTC.

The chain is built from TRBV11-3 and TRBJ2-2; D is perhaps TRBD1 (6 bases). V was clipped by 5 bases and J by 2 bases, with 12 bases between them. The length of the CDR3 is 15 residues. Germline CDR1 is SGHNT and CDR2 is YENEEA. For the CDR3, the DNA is TGTGCCAGCAGCCCCCAGGGGCAAAACACCGGGGAGCTGTTTTTT. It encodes CASSPQGQNTGELFF.

The CDR3 sequence is CSASLMGYTF. CDR3 nucleotide sequence: TGCAGTGCCTCACTCATGGGCTACACCTTC. This chain uses TRBV20-1 with TRBJ1-2; no clear D gene. The CDR3 sequence is 10 residues long. CDR1 and CDR2 from the germline V gene are DFQATT and SNEGSKA (reference sequence). The V end was cut by 6 bases, the J end by 8 bases, with 10 bases between.

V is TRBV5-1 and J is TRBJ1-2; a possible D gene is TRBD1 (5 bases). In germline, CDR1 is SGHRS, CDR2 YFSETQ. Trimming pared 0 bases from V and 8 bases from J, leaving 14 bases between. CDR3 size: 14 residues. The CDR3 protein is CASSLESQGNGYTF. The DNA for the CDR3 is TGCGCCAGCAGCTTGGAGTCGCAGGGTAACGGCTACACCTTC.

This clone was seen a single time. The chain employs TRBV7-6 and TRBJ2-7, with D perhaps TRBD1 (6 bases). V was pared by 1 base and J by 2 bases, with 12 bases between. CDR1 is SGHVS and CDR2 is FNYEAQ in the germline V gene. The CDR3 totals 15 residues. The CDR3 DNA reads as TGTGCCAGCAGCTTAGGGGGCAGGGGCCCCTACGAGCAGTACTTC. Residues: CASSLGGRGPYEQYF.